This T cell receptor (beta chain) was captured by sequencing in a study of molecular identifiers for immune sequencing clone quantification. Trimming pared 0 bases from V and 5 bases from J, leaving 10 bases between. Germline-derived CDR1 and CDR2 are LGHNA and YSLEER. This CDR3 is 14 amino acids long. A single record per CDR3 protein comes from TCRdb applying MiXCR to the PCR reads. The data hold tens of thousands of distinct CDR3 sequences, with 20% to 30% observed a single time. The source of this sequence is a human donor in good health. Some libraries in this study had Jurkat cell RNA spiked in. V usage is TRBV4-3 and J usage is TRBJ2-5, with D tentatively TRBD1 or TRBD2 (5 bases each). The sequenced material came from naive CD8+ T cells from blood, with Jurkat cell RNA spiked in. Stated subset: FACS-sorted CD8+CD4-CCR7+CD45RA+ naive T cells. The CDR3, as DNA: TGCGCCAGCAGCCAAGATCGGGGCGAGGAGACCCAGTACTTC. Its translation: CASSQDRGEETQYF.